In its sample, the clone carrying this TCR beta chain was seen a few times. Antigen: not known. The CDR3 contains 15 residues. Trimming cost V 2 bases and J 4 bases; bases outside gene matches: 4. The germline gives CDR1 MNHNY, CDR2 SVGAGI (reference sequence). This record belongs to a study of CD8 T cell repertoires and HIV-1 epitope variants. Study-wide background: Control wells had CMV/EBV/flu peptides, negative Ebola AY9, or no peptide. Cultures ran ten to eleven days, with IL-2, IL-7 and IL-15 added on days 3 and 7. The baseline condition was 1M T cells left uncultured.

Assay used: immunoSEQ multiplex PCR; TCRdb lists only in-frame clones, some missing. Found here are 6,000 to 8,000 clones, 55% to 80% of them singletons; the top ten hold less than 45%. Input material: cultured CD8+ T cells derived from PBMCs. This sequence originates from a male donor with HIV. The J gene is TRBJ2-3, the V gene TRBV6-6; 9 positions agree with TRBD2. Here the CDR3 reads CASSYDAGGPDTQYF. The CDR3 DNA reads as TGTGCCAGCAGTTACGACGCGGGAGGGCCAGATACGCAGTATTTT.